The T cell receptor (beta chain) under discussion was sequenced for a study of CD8 T cells in ankylosing spondylitis. The study, taken as a whole, reports: Peripheral blood samples showed relatively rare disease-linked clones, and these clones were CD8+.

TCRdb processed the 5' RACE reads anew with MiXCR; each CDR3 protein has one entry. The table records about 140,000 distinct CDR3 sequences, approximately 10% of them present only once. This clonotype was counted ten times or more. The target antigen is unknown. Germline V gene data show CDR1 as SEHNR and CDR2 as FQNEAQ (reference sequence). The ends lost 5 bases at V and 3 bases at J; junction bases unmatched: 5. This CDR3 comprises 16 residues. Material for sequencing was blood, either unsorted or a sorted T cell fraction (not recorded which). The chain joins TRBV7-9 to TRBJ2-3; 13 bases align to TRBD2. This TCR was sampled from a female donor with ankylosing spondylitis or in good health (not recorded which). CDR3 DNA: TGTGCCAGCAGCCAAGGACTAGCGGGAGCTACAGATACGCAGTATTTT. It specifies CASSQGLAGATDTQYF.